The sequence of this T cell receptor (beta chain) was determined in a study of cytotoxic CD8 clonotypes in ibrutinib-treated CLL (dated by TCRdb to the early 2020s). Study-level background: The cohort had 11 to 12 relapsed/refractory and approximately 15 treatment-naive patients; approximately 17 were IGHV unmutated. Responses were partial in some 24 patients and complete in 2; after median around 66 months follow-up, about 14 stayed in remission and approximately twelve progressed. Samples at response were collected after a median of about 11 months of treatment, with a range of 6 to 36 months. An average of approximately 260,000 productive templates and some 99,000 productive rearrangements was obtained per sample. Longitudinal samples were obtainable from about 30% of the 86 participants in the trial. Cryopreserved peripheral blood mononuclear cells were obtained prior to treatment, at the time of response, and at either disease progression or sustained remission. Every remission and progressive disease sample was obtained while ibrutinib was still being received by the patients.

CDR1 and CDR2 are drawn from the germline V gene: SNHLY, FYNNEI. From cysteine to phenylalanine, the CDR3 is 12 amino acids long. CDR3 DNA only is kept here, 36 bases in frame from base 1. The study at large found these results: Public clonotypes were rare and either shrank or stayed stable during treatment, and the rise in clonality at ibrutinib response reflected expansion of private clonotypes. Sustained-remission and progressing patients did not have matched sampling times, and lymph node repertoires were not examined. Baseline clonality exceeded that of age-matched healthy donors and correlated strongly with circulating CD8+ T-cell counts. An increase in clonality was observed at ibrutinib response, with clonality remaining stable during sustained remission and falling back toward baseline at progression.

Per the publication, the time point label means: 12 months on ibrutinib. For TCR beta library preparation, about 2 micrograms of genomic DNA was extracted from cryopreserved PBMCs. High-throughput TCR beta sequencing was performed on longitudinal blood samples from CLL patients receiving ibrutinib monotherapy. Patients were enrolled in a phase 2 open-label single-center ibrutinib monotherapy trial. This clone was picked up one time. The antigen this receptor binds is unknown. A read error may produce the germline difference seen at one junction end. A MiSeq instrument was used for deep resolution sequencing, which targeted depths ranging from 1 in 1 million up to 1 in 200,000 T cells, with coverage averaging 10x for each clonotype. The immunoSEQ hsTCRB Kit was used to generate the TCR beta libraries. The source study handled its data this way. The data were analyzed with ImmunoSEQ Analyzer and ImmunoSEQ Data Assistant, and V, D and J gene assignments followed IMGT definitions. Clonality, which ranges from 0 to 1, was calculated as one minus the normalized Shannon entropy of productive rearrangement frequencies. Only overrepresented clonotypes making up at least 0.05% of the repertoire of each patient were included in the public clonotype analysis. Repertoires from about a dozen age-matched healthy donors in immuneACCESS were used as clonality controls. Held by TCRdb, this immuneACCESS table contains in-frame sequences only and omits some clones. Under half of the omission traces to an unresolved V gene where checked; the cause of the rest is unknown. V and J calls and clone size are given by that table; D and trimming were obtained from the DNA. The sample has tens of thousands of clones on record, approximately 53% of them singletons. The ten largest clonotypes hold less than 35% of the sample.

This sequence was found in a human donor with chronic lymphocytic leukemia. The chain is assembled from TRBV2 and TRBJ2-7; a stretch of 10 junction bases matches TRBD2. Sequences were derived from PBMCs, sampled after 12 months of ibrutinib treatment. CDR3 region: CASSLAGVGGHF. The bases are TGTGCCAGCAGCCTAGCGGGAGTGGGGGGGCACTTC.